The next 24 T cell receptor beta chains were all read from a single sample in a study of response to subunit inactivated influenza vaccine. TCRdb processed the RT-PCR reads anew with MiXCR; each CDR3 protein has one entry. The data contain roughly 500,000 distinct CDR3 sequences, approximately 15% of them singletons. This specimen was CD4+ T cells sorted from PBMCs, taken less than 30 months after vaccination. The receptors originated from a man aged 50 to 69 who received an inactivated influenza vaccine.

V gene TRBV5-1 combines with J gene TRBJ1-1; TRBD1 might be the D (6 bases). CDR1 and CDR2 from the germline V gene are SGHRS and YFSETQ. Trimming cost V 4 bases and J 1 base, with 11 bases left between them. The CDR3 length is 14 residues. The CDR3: CASSVGTPNTEAFF. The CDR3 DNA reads TGCGCCAGCAGCGTCGGGACACCGAACACTGAAGCTTTCTTT.

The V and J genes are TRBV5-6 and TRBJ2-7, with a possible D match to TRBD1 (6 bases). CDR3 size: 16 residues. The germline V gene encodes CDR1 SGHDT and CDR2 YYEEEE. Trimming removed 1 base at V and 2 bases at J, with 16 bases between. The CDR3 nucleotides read TGTGCCAGCAGCTTGAGGGAGAGGACAGTAACCTACGAGCAGTACTTC. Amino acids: CASSLRERTVTYEQYF.

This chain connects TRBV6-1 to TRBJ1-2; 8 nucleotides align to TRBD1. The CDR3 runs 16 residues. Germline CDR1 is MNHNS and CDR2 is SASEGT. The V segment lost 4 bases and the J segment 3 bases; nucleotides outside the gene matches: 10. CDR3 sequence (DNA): TGTGCCAGCAGTGGCGATGGGACAGGCCGCCACTATGGCTACACCTTC. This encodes CASSGDGTGRHYGYTF.

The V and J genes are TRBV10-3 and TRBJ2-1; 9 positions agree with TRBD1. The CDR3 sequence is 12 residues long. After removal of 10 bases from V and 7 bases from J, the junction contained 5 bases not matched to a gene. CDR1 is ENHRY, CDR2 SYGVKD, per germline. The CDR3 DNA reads TGTGCCACCATAGGACAGGGGAATGAGCAGTTCTTC. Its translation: CATIGQGNEQFF.

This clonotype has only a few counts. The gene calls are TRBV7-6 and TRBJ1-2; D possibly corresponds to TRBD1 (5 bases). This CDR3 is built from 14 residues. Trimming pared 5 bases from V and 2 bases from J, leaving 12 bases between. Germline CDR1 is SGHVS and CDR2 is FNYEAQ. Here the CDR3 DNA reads TGTGCCAGCAGCCCCCCAGGGACCAACTATGGCTACACCTTC. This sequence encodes CASSPPGTNYGYTF.

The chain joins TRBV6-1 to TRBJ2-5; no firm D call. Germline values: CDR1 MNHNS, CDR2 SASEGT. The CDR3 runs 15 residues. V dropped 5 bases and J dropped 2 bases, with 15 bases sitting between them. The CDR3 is CASSRPRGDQETQYF. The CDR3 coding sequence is TGTGCCAGCAGTCGCCCGCGTGGAGATCAAGAGACCCAGTACTTC.

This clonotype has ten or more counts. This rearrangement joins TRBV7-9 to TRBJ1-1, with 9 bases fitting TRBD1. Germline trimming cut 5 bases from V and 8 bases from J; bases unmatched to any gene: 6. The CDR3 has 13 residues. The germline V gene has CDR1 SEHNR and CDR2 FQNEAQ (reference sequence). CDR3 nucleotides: TGTGCCAGCAGCACCGGACAGGGGCAGGAAGCTTTCTTT. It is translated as CASSTGQGQEAFF. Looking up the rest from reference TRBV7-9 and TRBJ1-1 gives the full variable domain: DTGVSQNPRHKITKRGQNVTFRCDPISEHNRLYWYRQTLGQGPEFLTYFQNEAQLEKSRLLSDRFSAERPKGSFSTLEIQRTEQGDSAMYLCASSTGQGQEAFFGQGTRLTVV.

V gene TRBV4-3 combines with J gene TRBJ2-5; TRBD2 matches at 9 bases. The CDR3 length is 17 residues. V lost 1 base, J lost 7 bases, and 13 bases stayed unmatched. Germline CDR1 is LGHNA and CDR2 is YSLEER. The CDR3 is CASSQVYGPSGAGTQYF. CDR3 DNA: TGCGCCAGCAGCCAAGTTTACGGGCCTAGCGGGGCGGGGACCCAGTACTTC.

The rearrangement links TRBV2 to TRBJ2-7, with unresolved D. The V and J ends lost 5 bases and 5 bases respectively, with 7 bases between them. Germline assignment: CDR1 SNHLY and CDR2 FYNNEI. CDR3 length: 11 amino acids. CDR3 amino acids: CASSSYNEQYF. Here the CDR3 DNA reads TGTGCCAGCAGTTCGTACAACGAGCAGTACTTC.

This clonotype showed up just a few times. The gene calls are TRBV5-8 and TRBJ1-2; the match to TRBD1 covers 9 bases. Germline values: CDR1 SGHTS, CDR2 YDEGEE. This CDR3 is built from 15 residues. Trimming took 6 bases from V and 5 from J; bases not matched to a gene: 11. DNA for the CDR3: TGTGCCAGCACGTTAATGGGACAGGGAAGATATGGCTACACCTTC. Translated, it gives CASTLMGQGRYGYTF.

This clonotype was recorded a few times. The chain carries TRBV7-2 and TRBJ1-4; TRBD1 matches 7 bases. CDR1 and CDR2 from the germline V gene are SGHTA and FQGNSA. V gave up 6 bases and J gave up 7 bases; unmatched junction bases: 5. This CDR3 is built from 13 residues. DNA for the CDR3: TGTGCCAGCAGGAATAACAGGGGTGAAAAACTGTTTTTT. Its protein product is CASRNNRGEKLFF.

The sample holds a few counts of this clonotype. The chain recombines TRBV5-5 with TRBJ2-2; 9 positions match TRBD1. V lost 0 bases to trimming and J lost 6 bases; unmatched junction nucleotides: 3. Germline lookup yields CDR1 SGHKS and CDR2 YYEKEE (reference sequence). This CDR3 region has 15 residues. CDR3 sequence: CASSLEGQGAGELFF. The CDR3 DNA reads TGTGCCAGCAGCTTGGAGGGACAGGGTGCCGGGGAGCTGTTTTTT.

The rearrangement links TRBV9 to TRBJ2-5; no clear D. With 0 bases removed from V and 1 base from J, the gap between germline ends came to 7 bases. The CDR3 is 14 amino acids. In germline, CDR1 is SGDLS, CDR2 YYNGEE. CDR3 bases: TGTGCCAGCAGCGTAGGCCAGGCCCAAGAGACCCAGTACTTC. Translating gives CASSVGQAQETQYF. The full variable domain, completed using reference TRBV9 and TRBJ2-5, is DSGVTQTPKHLITATGQRVTLRCSPRSGDLSVYWYQQSLDQGLQFLIQYYNGEERAKGNILERFSAQQFPDLHSELNLSSLELGDSALYFCASSVGQAQETQYFGPGTRLLVL.

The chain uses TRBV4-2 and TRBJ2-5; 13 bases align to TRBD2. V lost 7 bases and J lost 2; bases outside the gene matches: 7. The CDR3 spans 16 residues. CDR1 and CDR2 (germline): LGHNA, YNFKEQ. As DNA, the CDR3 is TGTGCCAGCACCAGGACTAGCGGGAGCAATCAAGAGACCCAGTACTTC. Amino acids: CASTRTSGSNQETQYF.

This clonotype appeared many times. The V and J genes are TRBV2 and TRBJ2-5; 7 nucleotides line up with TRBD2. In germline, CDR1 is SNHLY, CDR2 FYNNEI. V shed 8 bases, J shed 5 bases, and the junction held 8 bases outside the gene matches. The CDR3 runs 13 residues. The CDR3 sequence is CASSAGEGETQYF. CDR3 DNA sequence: TGTGCCAGCTCGGCGGGAGAGGGTGAGACCCAGTACTTC.

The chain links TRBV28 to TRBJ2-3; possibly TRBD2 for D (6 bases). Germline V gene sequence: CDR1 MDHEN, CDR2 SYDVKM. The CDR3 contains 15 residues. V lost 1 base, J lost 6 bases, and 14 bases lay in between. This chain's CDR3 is CASSLSAWEEDTQYF. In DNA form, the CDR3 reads TGTGCCAGCAGTTTATCGGCGTGGGAGGAGGATACGCAGTATTTT.

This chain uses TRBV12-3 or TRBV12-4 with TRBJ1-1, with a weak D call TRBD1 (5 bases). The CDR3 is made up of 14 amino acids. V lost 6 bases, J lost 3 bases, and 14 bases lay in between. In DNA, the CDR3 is TGTGCCAGCAGACACTCCGGGGCCGACACTGAAGCTTTCTTT. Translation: CASRHSGADTEAFF.

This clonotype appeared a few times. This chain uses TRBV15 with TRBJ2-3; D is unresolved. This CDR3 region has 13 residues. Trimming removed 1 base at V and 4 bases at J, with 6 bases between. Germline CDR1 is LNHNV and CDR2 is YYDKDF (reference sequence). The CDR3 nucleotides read TGTGCCACCAGCAGAGGGGGTCCAGATACGCAGTATTTT. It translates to CATSRGGPDTQYF.

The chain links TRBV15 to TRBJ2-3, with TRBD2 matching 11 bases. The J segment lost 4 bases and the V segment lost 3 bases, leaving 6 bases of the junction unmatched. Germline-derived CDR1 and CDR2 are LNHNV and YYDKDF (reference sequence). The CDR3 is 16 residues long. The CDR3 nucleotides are TGTGCCACCAGCAGGGCTGGGACTAGCGGACCAGATACGCAGTATTTT. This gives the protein CATSRAGTSGPDTQYF.

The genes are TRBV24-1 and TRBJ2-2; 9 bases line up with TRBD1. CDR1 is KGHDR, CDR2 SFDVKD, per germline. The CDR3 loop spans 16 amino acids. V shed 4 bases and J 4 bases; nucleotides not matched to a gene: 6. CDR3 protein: CATSDPGQGSTGELFF. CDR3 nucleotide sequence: TGTGCCACCAGTGACCCAGGACAGGGGTCCACCGGGGAGCTGTTTTTT.

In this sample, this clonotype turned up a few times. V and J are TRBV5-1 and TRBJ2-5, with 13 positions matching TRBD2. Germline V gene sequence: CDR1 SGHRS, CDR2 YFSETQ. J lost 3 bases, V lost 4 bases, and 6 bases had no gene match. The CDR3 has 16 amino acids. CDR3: CASSTGGLAGEETQYF. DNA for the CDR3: TGCGCCAGCAGCACTGGTGGACTAGCGGGGGAAGAGACCCAGTACTTC. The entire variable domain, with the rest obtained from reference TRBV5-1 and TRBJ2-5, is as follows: KAGVTQTPRYLIKTRGQQVTLSCSPISGHRSVSWYQQTPGQGLQFLFEYFSETQRNKGNFPGRFSGRQFSNSRSEMNVSTLELGDSALYLCASSTGGLAGEETQYFGPGTRLLVL.

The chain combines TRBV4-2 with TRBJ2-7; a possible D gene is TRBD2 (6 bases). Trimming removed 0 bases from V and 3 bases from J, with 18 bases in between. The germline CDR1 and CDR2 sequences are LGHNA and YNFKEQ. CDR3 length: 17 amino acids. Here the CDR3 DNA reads TGTGCCAGCAGCCAAGATGGAGGGAACGACCCTTACTACGAGCAGTACTTC. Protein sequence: CASSQDGGNDPYYEQYF.

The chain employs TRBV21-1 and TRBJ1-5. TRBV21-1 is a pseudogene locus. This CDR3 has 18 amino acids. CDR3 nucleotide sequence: TGTGCCAGCAGCACATTGCTCGGTAGGGTGGCCGGGTATCAGCCCCAGCATTTT. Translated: CASSTLLGRVAGYQPQHF.

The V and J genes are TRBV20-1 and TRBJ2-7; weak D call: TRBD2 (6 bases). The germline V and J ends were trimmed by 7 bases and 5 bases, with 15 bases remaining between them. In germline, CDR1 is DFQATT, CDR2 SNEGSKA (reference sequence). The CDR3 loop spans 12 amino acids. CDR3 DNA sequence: TGCAGTGGATGGAGGGCCGGCAACGAGCAGTACTTC. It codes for CSGWRAGNEQYF.